The 24 T cell receptor beta chains listed next were all sequenced from one sample in a study of CD8 T cells in Susac syndrome. Random hexamers were used to reverse transcribe the RNA input (about 0.5 to 1 ug). TCRdb analysed the immunoSEQ multiplex PCR reads with MiXCR anew, one entry per CDR3 protein. Of approximately 160,000 distinct CDR3 sequences in the sample, 95% to 96% were seen once. Sequencing was carried out using CD4+ T cells from PBMCs. These receptors were taken from a human donor with Susac syndrome.

The chain recombines TRBV30 with TRBJ2-7, with 10 bases lining up with TRBD1. Germline CDR1 and CDR2: GTSNPN and SVGIG (reference sequence). The CDR3 spans 13 residues. Trimming at V came to 0 bases and at J to 6 bases, leaving 2 bases not matched to a gene. CDR3 in amino acids: CAWSVRTGGEQYF. The CDR3 DNA reads as TGTGCCTGGAGTGTACGGACAGGGGGCGAGCAGTACTTC.

The CDR3 protein is CASSSRPQETQYF. The CDR3 coding sequence is TGTGCCAGCAGCTCCCGACCCCAAGAGACCCAGTACTTC. V gene TRBV7-3 combines with J gene TRBJ2-5, with D hard to call. This CDR3 is 13 amino acids long. V was shortened by 4 bases and J by 1 base, with 7 bases between the two germline ends. The germline V gene encodes CDR1 SGHTA and CDR2 FQGTGA.

V usage is TRBV7-2 and J usage is TRBJ2-7, with a weak D call TRBD2 (5 bases). The V and J ends lost 5 bases and 2 bases respectively, with 10 bases between them. The germline V gene has CDR1 SGHTA and CDR2 FQGNSA. CDR3 size: 13 residues. The CDR3, as DNA: TGTGCCAGCAGCAAACGGGAAGCCTACGAGCAGTACTTC. It codes for CASSKREAYEQYF.

The J gene is TRBJ1-5, the V gene TRBV7-2, with D unresolved. Trimming removed 0 bases at V and 0 bases at J, with 6 bases between. This CDR3 has 15 amino acids. The germline V gene has CDR1 SGHTA and CDR2 FQGNSA. CDR3 amino acids: CASSLAWDSNQPQHF. The DNA of the CDR3 is TGTGCCAGCAGCTTAGCGTGGGATAGCAATCAGCCCCAGCATTTT.

The CDR3 DNA reads TGTGCCAGCAGGGCATTGGGTACAGATACGCAGTATTTT. Translation gives CASRALGTDTQYF. The gene calls are TRBV7-6 and TRBJ2-3; D gene uncertain. Germline-derived CDR1 and CDR2 are SGHVS and FNYEAQ. The V end lost 6 bases, the J end lost 3 bases, and 10 bases lay between the germline ends. The length of the CDR3 is 13 residues.

The chain combines TRBV9 with TRBJ1-5; 8 positions match TRBD1. Trimming cost V 3 bases and J 5 bases; bases outside gene matches: 10. CDR3 length: 16 residues. CDR1 and CDR2 (germline): SGDLS, YYNGEE. DNA of the CDR3: TGTGCCAGCAGCGAGGCCATGGACAGGGTGTATCAGCCCCAGCATTTT. This encodes CASSEAMDRVYQPQHF. Based on the CDR3 plus reference TRBV9 and TRBJ1-5, the full variable domain is DSGVTQTPKHLITATGQRVTLRCSPRSGDLSVYWYQQSLDQGLQFLIQYYNGEERAKGNILERFSAQQFPDLHSELNLSSLELGDSALYFCASSEAMDRVYQPQHFGDGTRLSIL.

The CDR3 DNA follows: TGTGCCAGCATCACTAACCCACTAGCGTGGGGGGAGACCCAGTACTTC. Protein product: CASITNPLAWGETQYF. V usage is TRBV2 and J usage is TRBJ2-5; the match to TRBD2 covers 7 bases. CDR1 and CDR2 from the germline V gene are SNHLY and FYNNEI. Trimming removed 7 bases from V and 5 bases from J; junction bases left unmatched: 16. This CDR3 has 16 residues.

The chain recombines TRBV20-1 with TRBJ2-3; no definite D call. Germline lookup yields CDR1 DFQATT and CDR2 SNEGSKA (reference sequence). V lost 3 bases and J lost 3, with 13 bases in between. There are 14 residues in the CDR3. The CDR3 bases are TGCAGTGCTAGCGGAGAACCGAAAACAGATACGCAGTATTTT. Protein: CSASGEPKTDTQYF.

V and J are TRBV4-3 and TRBJ2-5; tentatively, D is TRBD2 (6 bases). The germline V gene encodes CDR1 LGHNA and CDR2 YSLEER. The CDR3 runs 15 residues. Trimming removed 0 bases at V and 5 bases at J, with 13 bases between. CDR3 sequence (DNA): TGCGCCAGCAGCCAAGAGGGCACCGCGGGGGAGACCCAGTACTTC. Translating it yields CASSQEGTAGETQYF.

The chain employs TRBV7-9 and TRBJ1-2, with a weak D call TRBD1 (5 bases). Trimming pared 6 bases from V and 7 bases from J, leaving 15 bases between. Per germline, CDR1 SEHNR and CDR2 FQNEAQ (reference sequence). The CDR3 spans 13 residues. CDR3 bases: TGTGCCAGCAGTTCGCCGGGACGCCCTGGCTACACCTTC. Its translation: CASSSPGRPGYTF.

V is TRBV29-1 and J is TRBJ1-2, with D unresolved. V was shortened by 5 bases and J by 2 bases, with 18 bases between the two germline ends. Germline V gene lookup returns CDR1 SQVTM and CDR2 ANQGSEA. The CDR3 runs 15 residues. The CDR3 bases are TGCAGCGTTCGTTTGGGAGCCCTTCTAAACTATGGCTACACCTTC. Encoded protein: CSVRLGALLNYGYTF. Variable domain in full (rest from reference TRBV29-1 and TRBJ1-2): SAVISQKPSRDICQRGTSLTIQCQVDSQVTMMFWYRQQPGQSLTLIATANQGSEATYESGFVIDKFPISRPNLTFSTLTVSNMSPEDSSIYLCSVRLGALLNYGYTFGSGTRLTVV.

The chain employs TRBV5-1 and TRBJ2-5, with 13 bases that match TRBD2. CDR3 size: 16 residues. Germline-derived CDR1 and CDR2 are SGHRS and YFSETQ. The ends lost 1 base at V and 5 bases at J; junction bases unmatched: 5. In DNA form, the CDR3 reads TGCGCCAGCAGCTTGCCGGGGACTAGCGGGACGGAGACCCAGTACTTC. Its protein product is CASSLPGTSGTETQYF. Supplemented by reference TRBV5-1 and TRBJ2-5, the full variable domain reads KAGVTQTPRYLIKTRGQQVTLSCSPISGHRSVSWYQQTPGQGLQFLFEYFSETQRNKGNFPGRFSGRQFSNSRSEMNVSTLELGDSALYLCASSLPGTSGTETQYFGPGTRLLVL.

The genes are TRBV29-1 and TRBJ2-5; D is perhaps TRBD1 or TRBD2 (5 bases each). Germline CDR1 SQVTM, CDR2 ANQGSEA. Trimming took off 7 bases at V and 4 bases at J, with 16 bases between the two ends. The CDR3 is 13 amino acids. This chain's CDR3 is CSAEWGIGETQYF. The DNA of the CDR3 is TGCAGCGCGGAATGGGGGATCGGAGAGACCCAGTACTTC.

The chain joins TRBV29-1 to TRBJ2-1, with a weak D call TRBD1 (6 bases). From germline, CDR1 is SQVTM and CDR2 ANQGSEA. CDR3 length: 11 amino acids. V was clipped by 7 bases and J by 7 bases, with 11 bases between them. CDR3 loop: CSAEGENEQFF. The CDR3 DNA reads TGCAGCGCCGAGGGGGAGAATGAGCAGTTCTTC.

Here the CDR3 reads CASSRDRGYSPLHF. The CDR3 nucleotides read TGTGCCAGCTCCCGGGACAGGGGGTACTCACCCCTCCACTTT. V usage is TRBV18 and J usage is TRBJ1-6; TRBD1 matches 11 bases. CDR1 is KGHSH, CDR2 LQKENI, per germline. The CDR3 consists of 14 residues. J was trimmed by 10 bases and V by 6 bases; bases with no gene match: 5.

V and J are TRBV27 and TRBJ2-1; D is ambiguous. This CDR3 has 15 residues. Germline CDR1 MNHEY, CDR2 SMNVEV (reference sequence). V was trimmed by 5 bases and J by 0 bases, leaving 11 bases between them. The CDR3 nucleotides are TGTGCCAGCAGTCCCCTGGGCGCCTCCTACAATGAGCAGTTCTTC. Translating it yields CASSPLGASYNEQFF.

The V call is TRBV6-6, the J call TRBJ1-5; D may be TRBD1 (5 bases). CDR1 and CDR2 (germline): MNHNY, SVGAGI (reference sequence). The CDR3 is made up of 14 amino acids. Trimming took off 4 bases at V and 6 bases at J, with 13 bases between the two ends. The DNA for the CDR3 is TGTGCCAGCAGTTCCGCCGGGGCGATTCAGCCCCAGCATTTT. Protein: CASSSAGAIQPQHF.

V and J are TRBV6-2 or TRBV6-3 and TRBJ2-1; the match to TRBD2 covers 8 bases. The V gene end was trimmed by 8 bases and the J gene end by 9 bases; junction bases not matched to a gene: 12. Per germline, CDR1 MNHEY and CDR2 SVGEGT. The CDR3 has 14 amino acids. The CDR3 sequence: CASFGLAGTGEQFF. CDR3 nucleotides: TGTGCCAGCTTTGGGCTAGCGGGTACCGGTGAGCAGTTCTTC.

This chain uses TRBV4-2 with TRBJ2-1, with TRBD2 identical over 11 bases. Trimming took 3 bases from V and 5 from J; bases not matched to a gene: 6. From germline, CDR1 is LGHNA and CDR2 YNFKEQ. There are 16 residues in the CDR3. CDR3 bases: TGTGCCAGCAGCCATACTAGCGGGAGAGCGGACAATGAGCAGTTCTTC. Its translation: CASSHTSGRADNEQFF.

This clonotype occurred once. This chain connects TRBV20-1 to TRBJ1-5; D ambiguous. The CDR3 contains 13 residues. Germline values: CDR1 DFQATT, CDR2 SNEGSKA (reference sequence). V lost 1 base, J lost 8 bases, and 12 bases lay in between. The CDR3 bases are TGCAGTGCTAGAGCGTCAGTCACCGAGCCCCAGCATTTT. Translating gives CSARASVTEPQHF.

This clonotype has just one count. This chain joins TRBV6-2 or TRBV6-3 and TRBJ1-1, with a weak D call TRBD1 (5 bases). V lost 5 bases and J lost 1, with 11 bases in between. There are 14 residues in the CDR3. Germline values: CDR1 MNHEY, CDR2 SVGEGT. CDR3: CASSRTQENTEAFF. The DNA of the CDR3 is TGTGCCAGCAGTCGTACACAGGAGAACACTGAAGCTTTCTTT.

CDR3 region: CASGRGVETQYF. The CDR3, as DNA: TGTGCTAGTGGCAGGGGAGTCGAGACCCAGTACTTC. This chain links TRBV12-5 with TRBJ2-5; TRBD1 is a possible D gene (6 bases). This CDR3 comprises 12 residues. CDR1 is LGHNT and CDR2 is FRNRAP in the germline V gene. V was trimmed by 6 bases and J by 5 bases, leaving 10 bases between them.

V usage is TRBV29-1 and J usage is TRBJ2-2, with TRBD2 as a possible D gene (6 bases). V lost 5 bases to trimming and J lost 0 bases, with 10 bases between them. The CDR3 extends over 14 amino acids. Per the germline V gene, CDR1 is SQVTM and CDR2 is ANQGSEA. The CDR3 DNA sequence: TGCAGCGTTCTCGGAGGGCCGAACACCGGGGAGCTGTTTTTT. It yields the protein CSVLGGPNTGELFF.

This rearrangement joins TRBV5-4 to TRBJ2-1; tentatively, D is TRBD1 or TRBD2 (5 bases each). Germline assignment: CDR1 SGHNT and CDR2 YYREEE (reference sequence). The CDR3 runs 15 residues. Trimming removed 4 bases from V and 6 bases from J, with 17 bases in between. This CDR3 is CASSLPGPSFNEQFF. DNA of the CDR3: TGTGCCAGCAGCCTGCCGGGACCCAGCTTCAATGAGCAGTTCTTC.